What follows are 21 T cell receptor beta chains derived from one specimen sequenced in a study of technical replicates of blood from four donors (dated by TCRdb to about 2017). Receptors were amplified or captured by the immunoSEQ multiplex PCR assay. Here the immuneACCESS table is served through TCRdb, limited to in-frame sequences with V and J called. Missing clones are a known gap in these copies; in checked studies unresolved V genes cover under half, and the rest lacks a known reason. The sample data list approximately 80,000 clones, and around 89% of these were observed just once. 0.41% of the sample is taken by the ten largest. Specimen: T cells isolated from PBMCs. These TCRs come from a human donor in good health.

The genes are TRBV6-4 and TRBJ2-1, with TRBD2 identical over 15 bases. Germline-derived CDR1 and CDR2 are MRHNA and SNTAGT. Losses at the gene ends were 3 bases for V and 9 bases for J; bases not matched to a gene: 6. The CDR3 runs 16 residues. The CDR3 bases are TGTGCCAGCAGTGAGGGGACTAGCGGGAGGATTAGTGAGCAGTTCTTC. Translating gives CASSEGTSGRISEQFF.

The rearrangement joins TRBV2 to TRBJ2-3; maybe TRBD1 (5 bases). There are 15 residues in the CDR3. The V gene lost 7 bases and the J gene lost 0 bases, with 14 bases spanning the gap. Germline assignment: CDR1 SNHLY and CDR2 FYNNEI. In DNA, the CDR3 is TGTGCCAGCACCCGGACAAGTTCTAGCACAGATACGCAGTATTTT. Protein: CASTRTSSSTDTQYF. Full variable domain (missing parts from reference TRBV2 and TRBJ2-3): EPEVTQTPSHQVTQMGQEVILRCVPISNHLYFYWYRQILGQKVEFLVSFYNNEISEKSEIFDDQFSVERPDGSNFTLKIRSTKLEDSAMYFCASTRTSSSTDTQYFGPGTRLTVL.

This clone has a single count. V gene TRBV2 combines with J gene TRBJ2-7; 9 bases fit TRBD2. This CDR3 is 16 amino acids long. J lost 0 bases, V lost 11 bases, and 14 bases had no gene match. Germline V gene sequence: CDR1 SNHLY, CDR2 FYNNEI. CDR3 residues: CAGRGLAGRSSYEQYF. Here the CDR3 DNA reads TGTGCCGGAAGGGGGCTAGCGGGAAGGAGCTCCTACGAGCAGTACTTC. The variable domain in full, completed from reference TRBV2 and TRBJ2-7, reads EPEVTQTPSHQVTQMGQEVILRCVPISNHLYFYWYRQILGQKVEFLVSFYNNEISEKSEIFDDQFSVERPDGSNFTLKIRSTKLEDSAMYFCAGRGLAGRSSYEQYFGPGTRLTVT.

V usage is TRBV27 and J usage is TRBJ2-6; TRBD1 aligns across 7 bases. The V gene's germline CDR1 is MNHEY and CDR2 SMNVEV (reference sequence). The V gene end was trimmed by 6 bases and the J gene end by 4 bases; junction bases not matched to a gene: 6. This CDR3 has 15 amino acids. CDR3 sequence reads: CASSLQGLGANVLTF. The CDR3 coding sequence is TGTGCCAGCAGCCTACAGGGGCTCGGGGCCAACGTCCTGACTTTC. The variable domain in full, completed from reference TRBV27 and TRBJ2-6, reads EAQVTQNPRYLITVTGKKLTVTCSQNMNHEYMSWYRQDPGLGLRQIYYSMNVEVTDKGDVPEGYKVSRKEKRNFPLILESPSPNQTSLYFCASSLQGLGANVLTFGAGSRLTVL.

The gene calls are TRBV5-1 and TRBJ2-3, with TRBD2 matching 8 bases. Germline CDR1 and CDR2: SGHRS and YFSETQ. This CDR3 comprises 16 residues. V dropped 4 bases and J dropped 0; count of bases not matched to a gene: 7. The CDR3 sequence: CASSTGTRGSTDTQYF. DNA for the CDR3: TGCGCCAGCAGCACCGGGACTAGGGGTAGCACAGATACGCAGTATTTT.

The rearrangement links TRBV6-5 to TRBJ2-5; 8 bases are shared with TRBD2. V lost 2 bases to trimming and J lost 1 base; unmatched junction nucleotides: 3. Germline V gene lookup returns CDR1 MNHEY and CDR2 SVGAGI. This CDR3 is 15 amino acids long. In DNA, the CDR3 is TGTGCCAGCAGTTACAGCGGGAGACTCCAAGAGACCCAGTACTTC. This encodes CASSYSGRLQETQYF.

J is TRBJ2-7 and V is TRBV6-5, with D possibly TRBD2 on 6 matching bases. V was pared by 8 bases and J by 6 bases, with 14 bases between. The CDR3 has 12 amino acids. The germline gives CDR1 MNHEY, CDR2 SVGAGI. Here the CDR3 DNA reads TGTGCCAGCCGATCCTCGGGGGTCGAGCAGTACTTC. This gives the protein CASRSSGVEQYF.

The V call is TRBV4-3, the J call TRBJ1-4, with 9 bases matching TRBD1. The CDR3 is 13 amino acids. Germline V gene sequence: CDR1 LGHNA, CDR2 YSLEER. V gave up 0 bases and J gave up 10 bases; unmatched junction bases: 0. The CDR3 loop is CASSQETGGKLFF. The CDR3 coding sequence is TGCGCCAGCAGCCAAGAGACAGGGGGAAAACTGTTTTTT.

This chain uses TRBV28 with TRBJ1-1; TRBD1 might be the D (5 bases). This CDR3 region has 13 residues. CDR1 MDHEN and CDR2 SYDVKM come from the germline V gene. Trimming removed 4 bases from V and 8 bases from J, with 14 bases in between. This CDR3 is CASSSPGKGEAFF. The CDR3 DNA follows: TGTGCCAGCAGTTCCCCTGGGAAGGGGGAAGCTTTCTTT.

The rearrangement joins TRBV6-6 to TRBJ1-2, with 9 bases that match TRBD1. Trimming cost V 5 bases and J 6 bases; bases outside gene matches: 7. Germline V gene data show CDR1 as MNHNY and CDR2 as SVGAGI (reference sequence). The CDR3 extends over 14 amino acids. CDR3 sequence reads: CASSRVGQGHGYTF. CDR3 coding DNA: TGTGCCAGCAGTAGAGTGGGACAGGGCCATGGCTACACCTTC.

J is TRBJ2-7 and V is TRBV6-1; 8 nucleotides agree with TRBD1. Per germline, CDR1 MNHNS and CDR2 SASEGT. With 7 bases clipped from V and 2 bases from J, the junction kept 7 bases outside the gene matches. This CDR3 comprises 14 residues. The CDR3 coding sequence is TGTGCCAGCAAGTCCGCGACAGGGGCCTACGAGCAGTACTTC. It encodes CASKSATGAYEQYF.

The rearrangement uses TRBV19 and TRBJ2-7; D is uncertain. Germline CDR1 reads LNHDA; CDR2 reads SQIVND (reference sequence). Deletions cut 2 bases from V and 3 bases from J, with 8 bases between. The CDR3 totals 13 residues. The CDR3 DNA sequence: TGTGCCAGTAGTATAATAGCAGACTACGAGCAGTACTTC. This sequence encodes CASSIIADYEQYF. Supplemented by reference TRBV19 and TRBJ2-7, the full variable domain reads DGGITQSPKYLFRKEGQNVTLSCEQNLNHDAMYWYRQDPGQGLRLIYYSQIVNDFQKGDIAEGYSVSREKKESFPLTVTSAQKNPTAFYLCASSIIADYEQYFGPGTRLTVT.

CDR3 in DNA: TGTGCCAGCAGCCGGACTAGCGGAAGCACAGATACGCAGTATTTT. It codes for CASSRTSGSTDTQYF. V gene TRBV6-1 combines with J gene TRBJ2-3, with 10 positions matching TRBD2. Unmatched junction bases numbered 3, after V lost 6 bases and J lost 0 bases. The CDR3 length is 15 residues. Germline V gives CDR1 MNHNS, CDR2 SASEGT.

The chain combines TRBV27 with TRBJ2-5, with no clear D. Deletions cut 6 bases from V and 2 bases from J, with 10 bases between. The CDR3 extends over 13 amino acids. Germline V lookup: CDR1 MNHEY, CDR2 SMNVEV (reference sequence). The CDR3 DNA follows: TGTGCCAGCAGGCGAAGTTTACAAGAGACCCAGTACTTC. It codes for CASRRSLQETQYF.

The chain is built from TRBV2 and TRBJ2-3, with 10 positions matching TRBD2. Trimming removed 4 bases from V and 2 bases from J; junction bases left unmatched: 12. The CDR3 is made up of 18 amino acids. Germline V gives CDR1 SNHLY, CDR2 FYNNEI. The CDR3 nucleotides are TGTGCCAGCAGTGCGTTCCTAGCGGGAGAAAGTAACACAGATACGCAGTATTTT. This sequence encodes CASSAFLAGESNTDTQYF.

About this clone: A junction boundary mismatches the germline segment, possibly from a read error. The CDR3 nucleotides are TGTGCCAGCAGTTACGGGGGGGAGAACGCTGAAGCTTTCTTT. Translating gives CASSYGGENAEAFF. The chain combines TRBV6-5 with TRBJ1-1; the D gene is possibly TRBD1 (5 bases). Germline V gene sequence: CDR1 MNHEY, CDR2 SVGAGI. This CDR3 comprises 14 residues.

V usage is TRBV6-5 and J usage is TRBJ1-4; the D is unclear. Germline CDR1 is MNHEY and CDR2 is SVGAGI. V was shortened by 4 bases and J by 6 bases, with 3 bases between the two germline ends. This CDR3 region has 11 residues. CDR3 sequence: CASSSDEKLFF. The CDR3 bases are TGTGCCAGCAGTTCTGATGAAAAACTGTTTTTT.

The V gene is TRBV7-8, the J gene TRBJ2-1; no definite D call. Trimming pared 1 base from V and 5 bases from J, leaving 9 bases between. Germline V gives CDR1 SGHVS, CDR2 FQNEAQ. The CDR3 has 14 amino acids. The DNA of the CDR3 is TGTGCCAGCAGCTTAGAACGTGGGCACAATGAGCAGTTCTTC. It is translated as CASSLERGHNEQFF.

The chain carries TRBV28 and TRBJ2-1; D is ambiguous. V lost 5 bases, J lost 0 bases, and 11 bases lay in between. Germline V lookup: CDR1 MDHEN, CDR2 SYDVKM. This CDR3 region has 15 residues. The CDR3 DNA reads TGTGCCAGCAGTATAGGAGCCGTCTCCTACAATGAGCAGTTCTTC. It is translated as CASSIGAVSYNEQFF.

CDR3 region: CASSWGQKNGYTF. The CDR3 DNA follows: TGTGCCAGCAGTTGGGGACAGAAGAATGGCTACACCTTC. The rearrangement joins TRBV6-5 to TRBJ1-2; the match to TRBD1 covers 7 bases. J was trimmed by 6 bases and V by 4 bases; bases with no gene match: 5. Looked up from germline, CDR1 is MNHEY and CDR2 is SVGAGI. The CDR3 loop spans 13 amino acids.

The rearrangement links TRBV14 to TRBJ2-1, with 8 bases lining up with TRBD2. The CDR3 consists of 15 residues. V lost 0 bases to trimming and J lost 8 bases; unmatched junction nucleotides: 6. Germline-derived CDR1 and CDR2 are SGHDN and FVKESK. The CDR3 coding sequence is TGTGCCAGCAGCCAAGAGCTAACTAGCGGCGATGAGCAGTTCTTC. It encodes CASSQELTSGDEQFF.